One sample yielded the 10 T cell receptor beta chains listed below, sequenced in a study of regulatory T cells in long-lasting Graves disease. Noted time point: persistent/refractory GD, antithyroid drugs over 5 years with positive TRAb. Generation of the TCR library employed RNA extracted from PBMCs. Arm-PCR of CDR3 regions and iRepertoire HTBI primers were used to build TCR beta libraries. TCRdb re-called the multiplex PCR reads through MiXCR, storing one row per CDR3 protein. The sample records a few hundred thousand distinct CDR3 sequences, 23% being singletons. Sequenced material: peripheral blood mononuclear cells (PBMCs), taken when the disease was refractory, from a patient treated with antithyroid drugs. These receptors were collected from a female donor with Graves disease.

This chain uses TRBV14 with TRBJ2-7; 10 bases map to TRBD2. This CDR3 region has 15 residues. CDR1 is SGHDN and CDR2 is FVKESK in the germline V gene. With V trimmed by 1 base and J by 6 bases, 6 bases remained unmatched. CDR3: CASSQALAGVGEQYF. DNA for the CDR3: TGTGCCAGCAGCCAAGCCCTAGCGGGAGTAGGCGAGCAGTACTTC.

In its sample, this clonotype was seen a few times. The chain has TRBV20-1 and TRBJ1-1; 11 nucleotides agree with TRBD1. Trimming at V came to 2 bases and at J to 11 bases, leaving 7 bases not matched to a gene. Germline V gene data show CDR1 as DFQATT and CDR2 as SNEGSKA (reference sequence). This CDR3 is 13 amino acids long. The CDR3, as DNA: TGCAGTGCTAGAATCCGGGACAGGGGGGCGGCTTTCTTT. It encodes CSARIRDRGAAFF.

In its sample, this clonotype was seen many times. The rearrangement uses TRBV11-2 and TRBJ2-7; 8 positions match TRBD2. Germline V CDR1 and CDR2: SGHAT, FQNNGV. The CDR3 covers 14 residues. The V gene end was trimmed by 1 base and the J gene end by 2 bases; junction bases not matched to a gene: 1. CDR3 region: CASSLALAAYEQYF. In DNA form, the CDR3 reads TGTGCCAGCAGCTTAGCACTAGCGGCCTACGAGCAGTACTTC. Full variable domain (rest looked up from reference TRBV11-2 and TRBJ2-7): EAGVAQSPRYKIIEKRQSVAFWCNPISGHATLYWYQQILGQGPKLLIQFQNNGVVDDSQLPKDRFSAERLKGVDSTLKIQPAKLEDSAVYLCASSLALAAYEQYFGPGTRLTVT.

This clonotype was detected ten times or more. The chain combines TRBV6-2 or TRBV6-3 with TRBJ2-7; D is uncertain. This CDR3 spans 13 amino acids. The V end lost 2 bases, the J end lost 3 bases, and 8 bases lay between the germline ends. The V gene's germline CDR1 is MNHEY and CDR2 SVGEGT. CDR3 sequence reads: CASSYGPSYEQYF. CDR3 coding DNA: TGTGCCAGCAGTTACGGGCCTAGCTACGAGCAGTACTTC.

This clonotype was counted at least ten times. The chain has TRBV6-1 and TRBJ2-7; 7 bases align to TRBD1. Germline CDR1 MNHNS, CDR2 SASEGT. This CDR3 spans 14 amino acids. V lost 6 bases and J lost 3; bases outside the gene matches: 8. Written as DNA, the CDR3 is TGTGCCAGCAGCACCGGGACAGTAAACTACGAGCAGTACTTC. Encoded protein: CASSTGTVNYEQYF.

This clonotype was seen only a few times. The chain has TRBV5-1 and TRBJ1-5, with D maybe TRBD1 (5 bases). V lost 4 bases, J lost 2 bases, and 16 bases lay in between. This CDR3 is built from 16 residues. Germline-derived CDR1 and CDR2 are SGHRS and YFSETQ. The CDR3 protein is CASSPGDSEGNQPQHF. For the CDR3, the DNA is TGCGCCAGCAGCCCGGGGGACTCGGAGGGCAATCAGCCCCAGCATTTT.

The chain carries TRBV20-1 and TRBJ2-7; the D gene is possibly TRBD2 (7 bases). V gave up 1 base and J gave up 2 bases, with 15 bases separating them. The germline CDR1 and CDR2 sequences are DFQATT and SNEGSKA (reference sequence). This CDR3 is built from 15 residues. CDR3 protein: CSARGQRDNTYEQYF. Here the CDR3 DNA reads TGCAGTGCTAGAGGGCAGCGGGACAACACCTACGAGCAGTACTTC.

This clonotype was seen only a few times. The chain joins TRBV19 to TRBJ1-5; D is unclear. The V gene's germline CDR1 is LNHDA and CDR2 SQIVND (reference sequence). The CDR3 sequence is 13 residues long. The V end was cut by 10 bases, the J end by 0 bases, with 10 bases between. The CDR3 nucleotides are TGTGCCATCGCAGTTAATAGCAATCAGCCCCAGCATTTT. Translated, it gives CAIAVNSNQPQHF.

The J gene is TRBJ1-4, the V gene TRBV5-1; D possibly corresponds to TRBD1 (5 bases). V was trimmed by 3 bases and J by 5 bases, leaving 14 bases between them. This CDR3 is built from 15 residues. Germline V gives CDR1 SGHRS, CDR2 YFSETQ. CDR3 amino acids: CASSSSGRGNEKLFF. In nucleotides, the CDR3 is TGCGCCAGCAGCTCATCAGGGAGGGGAAATGAAAAACTGTTTTTT.

This clonotype was counted many times. The rearrangement links TRBV6-5 to TRBJ1-1; D gene unclear. Germline V CDR1 and CDR2: MNHEY, SVGAGI. The CDR3 contains 14 residues. V lost 4 bases and J 4 bases, leaving 13 bases between the germline ends. The CDR3, as DNA: TGTGCCAGCAGTTTTAGGTTAAAGGTCACTGAAGCTTTCTTT. This translates into CASSFRLKVTEAFF.